The entry below describes one TCR beta chain. The data originate from a study of cytomegalovirus exposure and HLA in healthy donors. Study-wide background: The study placed around 80% of its 350 to 400 genotyped donors in the Caucasian-associated ancestry cluster.

The primer mix had 60 Vbeta and 13 Jbeta primers. In the original processing: The count from a later analysis was tens of millions of unique TCR beta chains, around 11 million of them shared. Data came from immunoSEQ multiplex PCR; TCRdb stores just in-frame clones and leaves some out. D and trimming were read from the DNA, whereas the V and J calls and clone size are those reported in that table. This sample has about 120,000 clones, with approximately 81% found just once. The CDR3 loop spans 13 amino acids. Germline CDR1 is MDHEN and CDR2 is SYDVKM. V was pared by 2 bases and J by 6 bases, with 7 bases between.

This chain uses TRBV28 with TRBJ1-4; D not certain. The source material was PBMCs. The origin of this receptor is a woman aged 30 to 39 in good health and CMV-seronegative. The CDR3 coding sequence is TGTGCCAGCAGTTTACAGAAGTATGAAAAACTGTTTTTT. It is translated as CASSLQKYEKLFF.